Listed here are 22 T cell receptor beta chains from one sample, sequenced in a study of blood T cell repertoires in COVID-19. TCRdb's copy holds only in-frame clones and misses some; the assay was immunoSEQ multiplex PCR. The sample holds about 180,000 clones, 80% to 90% seen once. Material for sequencing was peripheral blood. The receptors were sampled from a man in his late teens or twenties who had recovered from COVID-19.

The chain uses TRBV6-5 and TRBJ2-5, with 8 bases matching TRBD2. The J segment lost 4 bases and the V segment lost 6 bases, leaving 7 bases of the junction unmatched. The CDR3 has 14 residues. Germline CDR1 reads MNHEY; CDR2 reads SVGAGI. CDR3 amino acids: CASRPGTRGETQYF. The CDR3, as DNA: TGTGCCAGCAGACCCGGGACTAGAGGAGAGACCCAGTACTTC.

A single count supports this clone. The genes are TRBV4-1 and TRBJ2-3; 7 positions match TRBD1. This CDR3 contains 17 residues. Germline-derived CDR1 and CDR2 are MGHRA and YSYEKL. Trimming at V came to 2 bases and at J to 2 bases, leaving 10 bases not matched to a gene. The CDR3 here is CASSQSLLQGNTDTQYF. The CDR3 DNA reads as TGCGCCAGCAGCCAAAGCCTATTACAGGGGAACACAGATACGCAGTATTTT.

This sequence joins TRBV5-4 and TRBJ2-7, with TRBD2 identical over 8 bases. J lost 2 bases, V lost 2 bases, and 9 bases had no gene match. Germline V lookup: CDR1 SGHNT, CDR2 YYREEE (reference sequence). CDR3 length: 16 amino acids. The CDR3 sequence is CASSLGVLAGPYEQYF. CDR3 coding DNA: TGTGCCAGCAGCTTAGGGGTTCTAGCGGGCCCCTACGAGCAGTACTTC.

The J gene is TRBJ2-5, the V gene TRBV6-5, with D perhaps TRBD1 (6 bases). The germline V gene encodes CDR1 MNHEY and CDR2 SVGAGI. The V gene lost 2 bases and the J gene lost 2 bases, with 12 bases spanning the gap. This CDR3 region has 15 residues. CDR3 sequence reads: CASSYLGQSQETQYF. Written as DNA, the CDR3 is TGTGCCAGCAGTTACCTTGGACAGTCGCAAGAGACCCAGTACTTC.

The rearrangement joins TRBV6-2 or TRBV6-3 to TRBJ1-1; D is perhaps TRBD1 (6 bases). CDR1 and CDR2 from the germline V gene are MNHEY and SVGEGT. The CDR3 sequence is 15 residues long. V was shortened by 5 bases and J by 11 bases, with 24 bases between the two germline ends. CDR3 amino acids: CASSHRDTLTFLAFF. CDR3 nucleotide sequence: TGTGCCAGCAGTCACCGGGACACCTTAACATTTTTGGCTTTCTTT.

The chain has TRBV3-1 (or the pseudogene TRBV3-2) and TRBJ2-2; TRBD2 might be the D (6 bases). The CDR3 is made up of 15 amino acids. Germline V gene sequence: CDR1 LGHDT, CDR2 YNNKEL (reference sequence). The ends were cut back, 4 bases at V and 2 bases at J, with 11 bases in the middle. This CDR3 reads CASSLEEGNTGELFF. As DNA, the CDR3 is TGTGCCAGCAGCCTGGAGGAGGGAAACACCGGGGAGCTGTTTTTT.

The rearrangement links TRBV27 to TRBJ1-6; no definite D call. The CDR3 has 14 residues. V lost 8 bases to trimming and J lost 6 bases, with 14 bases between them. Germline values: CDR1 MNHEY, CDR2 SMNVEV (reference sequence). The CDR3 DNA reads as TGTGCCAGCTGGCGGACTTCTTCTAATTCACCCCTCCACTTT. Protein: CASWRTSSNSPLHF.

This rearrangement joins TRBV27 to TRBJ2-7, with TRBD1 matching over 8 bases. Losses at the gene ends were 4 bases for V and 2 bases for J; bases not matched to a gene: 4. The V gene's germline CDR1 is MNHEY and CDR2 SMNVEV (reference sequence). The CDR3 has 14 residues. The CDR3 sequence: CASSWTGNAYEQYF. The CDR3 DNA reads as TGTGCCAGCAGTTGGACAGGGAATGCCTACGAGCAGTACTTC.

This chain uses TRBV14 with TRBJ2-7; 9 bases align to TRBD1. Germline V CDR1 and CDR2: SGHDN, FVKESK. The CDR3 is 16 residues long. V lost 2 bases and J lost 6; bases outside the gene matches: 11. This chain's CDR3 is CASSQRDRVRGSEQYF. CDR3 bases: TGTGCCAGCAGCCAACGGGACAGGGTGAGGGGTAGCGAGCAGTACTTC.

This sequence joins TRBV4-1 and TRBJ1-6; 10 nucleotides match TRBD1. Germline CDR1 MGHRA, CDR2 YSYEKL. V gave up 1 base and J gave up 10 bases; unmatched junction bases: 4. CDR3 length: 15 residues. This CDR3 reads CASSQGTGGWSPLHF. CDR3 bases: TGCGCCAGCAGCCAAGGGACAGGGGGATGGTCACCCCTCCACTTT.

The rearrangement joins TRBV20-1 to TRBJ2-1; D remains unclear. This CDR3 has 11 amino acids. Trimming removed 0 bases from V and 9 bases from J, with 6 bases in between. From germline, CDR1 is DFQATT and CDR2 SNEGSKA (reference sequence). The CDR3 bases are TGCAGTGCTAGAGATCCCCGTGAGCAGTTCTTC. Protein sequence: CSARDPREQFF.

The chain has TRBV28 and TRBJ2-6, with D tentatively TRBD2 (6 bases). V was clipped by 6 bases and J by 4 bases, with 13 bases between them. The CDR3 covers 15 residues. CDR1 and CDR2 (germline): MDHEN, SYDVKM. This CDR3 is CASSPRGKGANVLTF. The DNA of the CDR3 is TGTGCCAGCAGCCCGCGGGGAAAAGGGGCCAACGTCCTGACTTTC.

The genes are TRBV7-3 and TRBJ2-2; 7 bases are shared with TRBD2. This CDR3 has 16 residues. Unmatched junction bases numbered 8, after V lost 2 bases and J lost 5 bases. CDR1 is SGHTA, CDR2 FQGTGA, per germline. As DNA, the CDR3 is TGTGCCAGCAGCTTACCCCAGGGCGGGAGAACCGGGGAGCTGTTTTTT. Translated, it gives CASSLPQGGRTGELFF.

The chain combines TRBV2 with TRBJ2-7; TRBD2 matches at 7 bases. This CDR3 comprises 16 residues. CDR1 is SNHLY and CDR2 is FYNNEI in the germline V gene. With V trimmed by 1 base and J by 7 bases, 13 bases remained unmatched. The CDR3 region has the DNA TGTGCCAGCAGTGAAGATAATCGGACTAGGTCTCGGGAGCAGTACTTC. Encoded protein: CASSEDNRTRSREQYF.

This chain connects TRBV10-3 to TRBJ2-3; possibly TRBD1 for D (5 bases). Germline lookup yields CDR1 ENHRY and CDR2 SYGVKD. V was clipped by 6 bases and J by 4 bases, with 8 bases between them. The CDR3 extends over 12 amino acids. CDR3 sequence reads: CAIRQGADTQYF. Here the CDR3 DNA reads TGTGCCATCAGGCAAGGGGCAGATACGCAGTATTTT.

This clone was recorded only once. This chain links TRBV7-9 with TRBJ1-6; D is uncertain. The CDR3 totals 13 residues. The V end was cut by 2 bases, the J end by 10 bases, with 9 bases between. The germline V gene encodes CDR1 SEHNR and CDR2 FQNEAQ (reference sequence). CDR3 in DNA: TGTGCCAGCAGCTTACCGGGAAACTCACCCCTCCACTTT. Protein: CASSLPGNSPLHF.

The chain couples TRBV7-9 to TRBJ2-2; TRBD2 matches at 8 bases. The CDR3 loop spans 15 amino acids. Unmatched junction bases numbered 7, after V lost 8 bases and J lost 2 bases. CDR1 SEHNR and CDR2 FQNEAQ come from the germline V gene (reference sequence). Written as DNA, the CDR3 is TGTGCCAGCTTGCTAGCGGGCCTAAACACCGGGGAGCTGTTTTTT. Translation: CASLLAGLNTGELFF.

The chain combines TRBV19 with TRBJ1-6, with TRBD1 identical over 10 bases. J lost 7 bases, V lost 5 bases, and 2 bases had no gene match. The CDR3 consists of 14 residues. CDR1 and CDR2 from the germline V gene are LNHDA and SQIVND (reference sequence). The DNA for the CDR3 is TGTGCCAGTAGTCCGGACAGGGGGAATTCACCCCTCCACTTT. Its translation is CASSPDRGNSPLHF.

The chain combines TRBV3-1 (or the pseudogene TRBV3-2) with TRBJ2-7; D is uncertain. This CDR3 region has 12 residues. Between the trimmed V and J ends, which lost 4 bases and 3 bases, there was a span of 7 bases. CDR1 LGHDT and CDR2 YNNKEL come from the germline V gene (reference sequence). The CDR3 is CASSRHNYEQYF. For the CDR3, the DNA is TGTGCCAGCAGCCGCCACAACTACGAGCAGTACTTC.

This rearrangement joins TRBV6-5 to TRBJ2-3, with 10 bases identical to TRBD2. Per the germline V gene, CDR1 is MNHEY and CDR2 is SVGAGI. The CDR3 is 14 amino acids. V gave up 6 bases and J gave up 5 bases; unmatched junction bases: 5. As DNA, the CDR3 is TGTGCCAGCAGCGAGCGGGAGGGCCGAGATACGCAGTATTTT. Translation gives CASSEREGRDTQYF.

The CDR3 bases are TGTGCCAGCTCACCAAACTCCCCTACTGGAAACACCATATATTTT. Its translation is CASSPNSPTGNTIYF. The chain links TRBV18 to TRBJ1-3, with D uncertain. CDR1 is KGHSH, CDR2 LQKENI, per germline. The ends were cut back, 2 bases at V and 2 bases at J, with 10 bases in the middle. CDR3 size: 15 residues.

V usage is TRBV29-1 and J usage is TRBJ2-1, with 7 bases identical to TRBD2. V lost 6 bases to trimming and J lost 0 bases; unmatched junction nucleotides: 8. Germline CDR1 reads SQVTM; CDR2 reads ANQGSEA. The CDR3 consists of 15 residues. The CDR3 region has the DNA TGCAGCGTCAAAAGAGCGGGAAGCTCCTACAATGAGCAGTTCTTC. Amino acid sequence: CSVKRAGSSYNEQFF.